The entry below gives a single T cell receptor (beta chain) sequence along with its context. The record originates from a study of molecular identifiers for immune sequencing clone quantification. Study information: With replicates, the RNA of roughly 20,000 or 100,000 naive CD8 cells was split five ways and four were sequenced.

TCRdb processed the PCR reads anew with MiXCR; each CDR3 protein has one entry. The sample includes hundreds of thousands of distinct CDR3 sequences, roughly 27% of them seen just once. The CDR3 totals 17 residues. V lost 4 bases, J lost 3 bases, and 9 bases stayed unmatched. The germline gives CDR1 PRHDT, CDR2 FYEKMQ (reference sequence). Sorted cell numbers of about 18,000 to 1,000,000, with 10%, 30% or 50% RNA, served as input for naive CD8 libraries. Sorting captured naive CD8 T cells as CD8+CD4-CCR7+CD45RA+. Sequencing was performed on naive CD8+ T cells from blood, with Jurkat cell RNA spiked in. The subset was: FACS-sorted CD8+CD4-CCR7+CD45RA+ naive T cells. The sequence was obtained from a human donor in good health. Some libraries in this study had Jurkat cell RNA spiked in. The rearrangement uses TRBV13 and TRBJ2-3; 11 nucleotides agree with TRBD2. CDR3: CASSSLAGGARTDTQYF. CDR3 in DNA: TGTGCCAGCAGCTCCTTAGCGGGAGGGGCAAGAACAGATACGCAGTATTTT.